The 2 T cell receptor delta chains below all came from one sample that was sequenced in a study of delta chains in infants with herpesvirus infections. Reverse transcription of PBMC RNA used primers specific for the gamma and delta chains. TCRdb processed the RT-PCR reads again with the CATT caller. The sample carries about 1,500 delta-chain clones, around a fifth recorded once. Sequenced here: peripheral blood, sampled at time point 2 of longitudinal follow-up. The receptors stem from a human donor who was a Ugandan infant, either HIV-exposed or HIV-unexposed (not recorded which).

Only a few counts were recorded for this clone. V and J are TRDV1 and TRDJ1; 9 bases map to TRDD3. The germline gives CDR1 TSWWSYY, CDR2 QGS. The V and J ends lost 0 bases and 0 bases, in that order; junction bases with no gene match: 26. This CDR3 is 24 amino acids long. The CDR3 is CALGELMPSSYVWGDTRYTDKLIF. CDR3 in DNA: TGTGCTCTTGGGGAACTTATGCCCAGTTCCTACGTATGGGGGGATACTCGGTACACCGATAAACTCATCTTT.

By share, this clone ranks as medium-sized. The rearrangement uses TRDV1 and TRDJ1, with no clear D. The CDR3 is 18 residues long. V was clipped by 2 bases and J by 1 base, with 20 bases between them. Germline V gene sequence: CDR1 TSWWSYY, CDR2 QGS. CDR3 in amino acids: CALGEEVSRVLLTDKLIF. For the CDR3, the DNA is TGTGCTCTTGGGGAAGAAGTATCAAGGGTCCTCCTCACCGATAAACTCATCTTT.